Listed here are 2 T cell receptor beta chains from one sample, sequenced in a study of radiotherapy plus CTLA-4 blockade in lung cancer. Using immunoSEQ multiplex PCR, the repertoire was profiled, and TCRdb retains in-frame clones only, with some absent. The table includes about 30,000 clones, over 75% detected once. The sample in question was peripheral blood, obtained from a patient treated with radiotherapy plus ipilimumab. These receptors were obtained from a human donor with non-small cell lung cancer who had stable disease on radiotherapy plus ipilimumab.

This clone was counted only a few times. The chain recombines TRBV18 with TRBJ1-6, with 7 bases aligning to TRBD1. The length of the CDR3 is 14 residues. Per germline, CDR1 KGHSH and CDR2 LQKENI. The J segment lost 10 bases and the V segment lost 2 bases, leaving 5 bases of the junction unmatched. CDR3 bases: TGTGCCAGCTCACCAGGACAGGCGGGATCACCCCTCCACTTT. The encoded protein is CASSPGQAGSPLHF.

The genes are TRBV5-6 and TRBJ1-5; no definite D call. The V gene's germline CDR1 is SGHDT and CDR2 YYEEEE. V lost 1 base to trimming and J lost 9 bases, with 8 bases between them. CDR3 size: 12 residues. CDR3 DNA sequence: TGTGCCAGCAGCTTGTATTTGGGGCCCCAGCATTTT. This gives the protein CASSLYLGPQHF.